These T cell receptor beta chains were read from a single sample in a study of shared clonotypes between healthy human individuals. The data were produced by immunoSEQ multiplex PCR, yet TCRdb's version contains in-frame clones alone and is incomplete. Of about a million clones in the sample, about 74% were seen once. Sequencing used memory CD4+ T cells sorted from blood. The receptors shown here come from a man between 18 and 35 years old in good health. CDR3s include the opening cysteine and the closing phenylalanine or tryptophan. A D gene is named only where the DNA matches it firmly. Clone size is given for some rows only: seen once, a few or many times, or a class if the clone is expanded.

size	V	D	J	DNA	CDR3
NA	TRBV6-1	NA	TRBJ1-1	TGTGCCAGCAGTGACTCCTTCGAGGGCCGTGAAGCTTTCTTT	CASSDSFEGREAFF
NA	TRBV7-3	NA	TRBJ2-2	TGTGCCAGCAGCTTAGGGGGACTCAACACCGGGGAGCTGTTTTTT	CASSLGGLNTGELFF
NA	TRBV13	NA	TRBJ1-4	TGTGCCAGCAGCTCTGCAGGAAAAGGAATCGAAAAACTGTTTTTT	CASSSAGKGIEKLFF
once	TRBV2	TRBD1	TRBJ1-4	TGTGCCAGCAGCGGGGACAGGGGAAATGAAAAACTGTTTTTT	CASSGDRGNEKLFF
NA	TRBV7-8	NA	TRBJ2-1	TGTGCCAGCAGCTTAGAGGAGTATTATGAGCAGTTCTTC	CASSLEEYYEQFF
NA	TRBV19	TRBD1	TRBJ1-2	TGTGCCAGTAGTAAACAGGGGAAGGACTATGGCTACACCTTC	CASSKQGKDYGYTF
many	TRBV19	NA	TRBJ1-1	TGTGCCAGTAGTCCTCCCGCAGGGCGGAACACTGAAGCTTTCTTT	CASSPPAGRNTEAFF
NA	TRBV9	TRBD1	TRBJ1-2	TGTGCCAGCAGCGTACAGGGGGCGGTAGGCTACACCTTC	CASSVQGAVGYTF
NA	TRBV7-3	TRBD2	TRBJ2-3	TGTGCCAGCAGCCCGACGGGAGGTACGCAGTATTTT	CASSPTGGTQYF
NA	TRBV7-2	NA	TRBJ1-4	TGTGCCAGCAGCTCGGGACCGACGAATGAAAAACTGTTTTTT	CASSSGPTNEKLFF
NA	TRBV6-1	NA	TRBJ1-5	TGTGCCACCATGGTGGGGGGTCAGCCCCAGCATTTT	CATMVGGQPQHF
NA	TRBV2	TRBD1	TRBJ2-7	TGTGCCAGCAGTCGGGACAGATACTCCTACGAGCAGTACTTC	CASSRDRYSYEQYF
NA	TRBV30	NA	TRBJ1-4	TGTGCCTGGAGCAGACCTGAAAAACTGTTTTTT	CAWSRPEKLFF
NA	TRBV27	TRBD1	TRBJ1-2	TGTGCCAGCAGTTTAGGGCAGGGGGGAGGCGGCTACACCTTC	CASSLGQGGGGYTF
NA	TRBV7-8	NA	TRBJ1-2	TGTGCCAGCAGCCCGCCGGGCTATGGCTACACCTTC	CASSPPGYGYTF
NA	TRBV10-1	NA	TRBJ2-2	TGCGCCACCTGGGACGGACTCACCGGGGAGCTGTTTTTT	CATWDGLTGELFF
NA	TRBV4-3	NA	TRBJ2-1	TGCGCCAGCAGCCAACTACTAGGAAGCTCCTACAATGAGCAGTTCTTC	CASSQLLGSSYNEQFF
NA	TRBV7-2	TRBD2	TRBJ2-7	TGTGCCAGCAGCCCCGCGGGCGGGAGGGCCTTGGTCTACGAGCAGTACTTC	CASSPAGGRALVYEQYF
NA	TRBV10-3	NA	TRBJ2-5	TGTGCCATCAGTGATACCGGACAAGAGACCCAGTACTTC	CAISDTGQETQYF
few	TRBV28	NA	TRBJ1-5	TGTGCCAGCGTTGGTTCGAATCATCAGCCCCAGCATTTT	CASVGSNHQPQHF
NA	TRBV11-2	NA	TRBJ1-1	TGTGCCAGCAGCTTACCAGGGATAACTGAAGCTTTCTTT	CASSLPGITEAFF
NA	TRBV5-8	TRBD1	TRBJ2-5	TGTGCCAGCAGCTCTGCCGGGACAGGGAGGGAGACCCAGTACTTC	CASSSAGTGRETQYF
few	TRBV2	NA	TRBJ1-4	TGTGCCAGCAGTGCCCTGGGGTTCACAGCGATGGATGAAAAACTGTTTTTT	CASSALGFTAMDEKLFF
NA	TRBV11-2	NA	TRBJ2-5	TGTGCCAGCAGCTCCCAACCCCAGGGCGGACAGACTAAGGGAGAGACCCAGTACTTC	CASSSQPQGGQTKGETQYF